This T cell receptor (beta chain) stems from a study of blood T cell repertoires in COVID-19. Study overall: The study drew acute and convalescent COVID-19 samples from the United States, Italy and Spain. Sample material is recorded as cDNA or gDNA derived from T cells, B-cell-depleted T cells, or PBMCs.

In the authors' methods: Reference gene primer amplification yielded estimated nucleated cell counts. Assay used: immunoSEQ multiplex PCR; TCRdb lists only in-frame clones, some missing. V and J calls plus clone size are reproduced from that table; the DNA served to infer D and trimming. In the table there are 100,000 to 150,000 clones, 85% of which are singletons. Trimming removed 1 base from V and 6 bases from J; junction bases left unmatched: 4. The CDR3 is 17 amino acids. Germline loops: CDR1 SGHTA, CDR2 FQGNSA. The sequence derives from a man older than 75 with active or convalescent COVID-19. The chain recombines TRBV7-2 with TRBJ2-1, with 15 bases matching TRBD2. Sequenced material: peripheral blood. As DNA, the CDR3 is TGTGCCAGCAGCTTAGAGGGGACTAGCGGGAGGATCAATGAGCAGTTCTTC. Protein product: CASSLEGTSGRINEQFF.